A single sample gave rise to the 5 T cell receptor beta chains below, sequenced in a study of blood T cell repertoires in COVID-19. Measured with immunoSEQ multiplex PCR; TCRdb has only the in-frame clones, and not every one. There are some 280,000 clones in the sample; roughly 90% occur only once, and roughly an eighth lies in the top ten. Sequenced input: peripheral blood. Receptors were obtained from a woman between 55 and 75 years old with acute or convalescent COVID-19.

The chain is built from TRBV7-3 and TRBJ2-7, with TRBD2 matching over 10 bases. This CDR3 comprises 15 residues. Germline CDR1 reads SGHTA; CDR2 reads FQGTGA. Unmatched junction bases numbered 5, after V lost 1 base and J lost 5 bases. In DNA, the CDR3 is TGTGCCAGCAGCTTAATCCCTAGCGGGAGCAACGAGCAGTACTTC. It codes for CASSLIPSGSNEQYF.

The rearrangement uses TRBV2 and TRBJ2-7; tentative D call: TRBD1 (6 bases). Trimming took 5 bases from V and 2 from J, leaving 7 bases between them. There are 12 residues in the CDR3. Germline V gene lookup returns CDR1 SNHLY and CDR2 FYNNEI. The CDR3 DNA sequence: TGTGCCAGCAGTTGGACAGCCTACGAGCAGTACTTC. Amino acid sequence: CASSWTAYEQYF.

CDR3 nucleotide sequence: TGTGCCAGCAGCCAAGATGGGCGAGCGAGCCCGAGGGACCAGTACTTC. Its translation is CASSQDGRASPRDQYF. The chain couples TRBV14 to TRBJ2-5, with D possibly being TRBD2 (5 bases). Germline V CDR1 and CDR2: SGHDN, FVKESK. Trimming stripped 0 bases from V and 10 bases from J, with 21 bases between. CDR3 length: 16 amino acids.

The V and J genes are TRBV5-1 and TRBJ1-1; D is uncertain. Germline CDR1 is SGHRS and CDR2 is YFSETQ. The CDR3 is made up of 14 amino acids. V was cut by 1 base and J by 3 bases, with 10 bases left in between. DNA of the CDR3: TGCGCCAGCAGCTTGTATCAGGTAGACACTGAAGCTTTCTTT. Translation gives CASSLYQVDTEAFF.

The chain is built from TRBV30 and TRBJ1-4; D is perhaps TRBD1 (6 bases). Trimming removed 1 base at V and 5 bases at J, with 8 bases between. The CDR3 spans 13 residues. Germline CDR1 reads GTSNPN; CDR2 reads SVGIG (reference sequence). CDR3 sequence reads: CAWSADRNEKLFF. CDR3 coding DNA: TGTGCCTGGAGTGCCGACAGGAATGAAAAACTGTTTTTT.